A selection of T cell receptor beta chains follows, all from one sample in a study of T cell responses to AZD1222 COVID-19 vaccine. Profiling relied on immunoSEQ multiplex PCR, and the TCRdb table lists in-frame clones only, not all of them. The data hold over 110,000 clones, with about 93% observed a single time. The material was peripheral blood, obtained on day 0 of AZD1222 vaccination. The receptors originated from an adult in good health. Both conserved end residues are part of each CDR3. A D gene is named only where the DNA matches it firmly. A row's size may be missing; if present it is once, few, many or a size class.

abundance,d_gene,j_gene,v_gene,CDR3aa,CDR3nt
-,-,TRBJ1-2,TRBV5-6,CASSFGGTYGYTF,TGTGCCAGCAGCTTTGGGGGAACTTATGGCTACACCTTC
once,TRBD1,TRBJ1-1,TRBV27,CASSGTGEPNTEAFF,TGTGCCAGCAGTGGGACAGGGGAACCGAACACTGAAGCTTTCTTT
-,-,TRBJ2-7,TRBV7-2,CASSLVAGANEQYF,TGTGCCAGCAGCTTAGTCGCGGGGGCCAACGAGCAGTACTTC
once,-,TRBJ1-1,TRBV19,CASSIGAVQGNEAFF,TGTGCCAGTAGTATTGGGGCCGTTCAGGGGAATGAAGCTTTCTTT
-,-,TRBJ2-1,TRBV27,CASRTPGASSYNEQFF,TGTGCCAGCAGGACTCCCGGAGCGAGCTCCTACAATGAGCAGTTCTTC
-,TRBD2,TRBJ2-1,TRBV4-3,CASSQVRMVAGGTLSYNEQFF,TGCGCCAGCAGCCAAGTCAGGATGGTAGCGGGGGGGACCCTATCCTACAATGAGCAGTTCTTC
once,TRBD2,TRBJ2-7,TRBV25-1,CASTSTPGTSGSSYEQYF,TGTGCCAGCACCTCAACTCCCGGGACTAGCGGGAGTTCCTACGAGCAGTACTTC
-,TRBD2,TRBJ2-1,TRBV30,CAWSRPPLAGGPNEQFF,TGTGCCTGGAGTAGACCGCCTCTAGCGGGAGGGCCTAATGAGCAGTTCTTC
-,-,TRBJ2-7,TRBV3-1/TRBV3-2,CASSQDRYRDSFYEQYF,TGTGCCAGCAGCCAAGATAGGTATAGAGACAGTTTTTACGAGCAGTACTTC
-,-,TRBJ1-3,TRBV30,CAWSVGHLSSGNTIYF,TGTGCCTGGAGTGTAGGACACCTAAGCTCTGGAAACACCATATATTTT
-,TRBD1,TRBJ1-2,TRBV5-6,CASSLTGGENYGYTF,TGTGCCAGCAGCCTTACAGGGGGAGAAAACTATGGCTACACCTTC
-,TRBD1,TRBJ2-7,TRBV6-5,CASSYLGGQGYEQYF,TGTGCCAGCAGTTACTTGGGGGGACAGGGCTACGAGCAGTACTTC
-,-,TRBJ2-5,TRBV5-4,CASSTPLVRERTQYF,TGTGCCAGCAGTACTCCGCTTGTGAGGGAGCGGACCCAGTACTTC
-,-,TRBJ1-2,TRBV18,CASSPGDGYTF,TGTGCCAGCTCACCGGGGGATGGCTACACCTTC